The source of this T cell receptor (beta chain) is a study of T cells in Graves' hyperthyroidism and ophthalmopathy. The germline gives CDR1 SGHTA, CDR2 FQGNSA. CDR3 size: 15 residues. Template material for amplifying TCR beta CDR3 regions consisted of RNA transcripts. TCR CDR3 underwent first-round RT-PCR with the HTBI primer set. TCRdb ran MiXCR on the multiplex PCR reads and lists one entry per CDR3 protein. The sample comprises over 250,000 distinct CDR3 sequences, less than 30% of which are singletons, and about 30% rests with the top ten. The study, taken as a whole, reports: Ophthalmopathy and stable hyperthyroidism were separated by a 13 V-J model. Most clonotypes expanded in the thyroid (above 0.001) were also present in blood.

This clonotype was seen repeatedly, ten times or more. Its specificity is unknown. An end of the junction differs from the germline gene, which may be a read error. Exclusion criteria comprised uncontrolled infection, other autoimmune disease, pregnancy or lactation. Diagnosing involved the use of clinical symptoms, serum thyroxine and TRAb, thyroid ultrasound and orbital computed tomography. The sample was blood. The source of this sequence is a man aged 35 to 55 with Graves' hyperthyroidism that later progressed to Graves' ophthalmopathy. The chain is built from TRBV7-2 and TRBJ2-2, with 7 bases identical to TRBD2. The CDR3 nucleotides read TGTGCCAGCAGCTTTTTAGGGAGGGCCGACGGGGAGCTGGTTTTT. Translation: CASSFLGRADGELVF.